A selection of T cell receptor beta chains follows, all from one sample in a study of control samples from healthy donors and cancer patients. Profiled with immunoSEQ multiplex PCR; TCRdb holds only in-frame clones, not every one. The sample yields 50,000 to 55,000 clones, 87% seen once. The source material was PBMCs. Receptors originate from a man in his sixties with head and neck cancer. Each CDR3 is given with its conserved first and last residue. Each record gives: V gene, J gene, CDR3 length, CDR3 protein.

>TRBV7-9|TRBJ2-6|16
CASSLAGESGANVLTF
>TRBV3-1/TRBV3-2|TRBJ2-1|15
CASSPLAGGWHEQFF
>TRBV2|TRBJ1-2|13
CASRAGAPLGYTF
>TRBV6-2/TRBV6-3|TRBJ2-5|11
CASSVRGTQYF
>TRBV4-3|TRBJ2-3|18
CASSQDLTGGLLSDTQYF
>TRBV28|TRBJ1-2|13
CASSRGTVYGYTF
>TRBV21-1|TRBJ1-6|18
CASSKAGQEGSNNSPLHF
>TRBV29-1|TRBJ2-1|12
CSVWTGENEQFF
>TRBV4-1|TRBJ2-1|16
CASSQDDRGRNNEQFF
>TRBV20-1|TRBJ2-2|11
CSAGRAGELFF
>TRBV7-2|TRBJ2-7|15
CASSLRLAGPYEQYF
>TRBV5-5|TRBJ2-3|16
CASSPGLAASTDTQYF
>TRBV7-2|TRBJ2-5|13
CASSLGNQETQYF
>TRBV27|TRBJ1-1|14
CASSSHSFNTEAFF
>TRBV19|TRBJ2-1|13
CASSHPSYNEQFF
>TRBV12-3/TRBV12-4|TRBJ1-2|13
CASRQTGNYGYTF
>TRBV6-5|TRBJ1-3|15
CASNRDSFSLNTIYF
>TRBV2|TRBJ1-6|16
CASSEVRGDYNSPLHF
>TRBV27|TRBJ2-1|16
CASSFSGTGGDFSKFF
>TRBV5-5|TRBJ1-4|14
CASSYRATNEKLFF
>TRBV9|TRBJ2-7|15
CASSVSPHTGSEQYF
>TRBV28|TRBJ1-1|15
CASSLSTGSNPEAFF
>TRBV2|TRBJ2-7|16
CASSEASGRASYEQYF
>TRBV13|TRBJ1-3|17
CASSFAPAGSRGNTIYF
>TRBV5-5|TRBJ2-2|14
CASSLTGGTGELFF
>TRBV5-8|TRBJ2-1|16
CASSLGRWTDYNEQFF
>TRBV6-2/TRBV6-3|TRBJ2-5|18
CASSYGLQGTLQQETQYF
>TRBV29-1|TRBJ2-7|12
CSVSHTGDEQYF
>TRBV5-1|TRBJ2-2|17
CASSFLLAGGNTGELFF
>TRBV30|TRBJ2-1|15
CAWSAGQGVNNEQFF